The 29 T cell receptor beta chains below were found in one sample sequenced in a study of identical twins. In TCRdb, the 5' RACE reads were re-called with MiXCR into one record per CDR3 protein. This table holds fewer than 250,000 distinct CDR3 sequences, around 10% found once. Sequenced: memory (CD45RO+) T cells sorted from blood. The source of these receptors is a woman younger than 35 in good health.

A few counts support this clonotype. V and J are TRBV15 and TRBJ1-2; D is perhaps TRBD1 (5 bases). The CDR3 runs 15 residues. The germline gives CDR1 LNHNV, CDR2 YYDKDF (reference sequence). Trimming took 1 base from V and 7 from J, leaving 16 bases between them. This CDR3 reads CATSRVGGGTRGYTF. CDR3 bases: TGTGCCACCAGCAGAGTTGGGGGAGGGACCCGTGGCTACACCTTC.

This clonotype was observed at least ten times. This sequence joins TRBV6-1 and TRBJ1-3, with D unclear. This CDR3 comprises 15 residues. V was clipped by 6 bases and J by 3 bases, with 15 bases between them. From germline, CDR1 is MNHNS and CDR2 SASEGT. The CDR3 protein is CASSPVASFGNTIYF. The CDR3, as DNA: TGTGCCAGCAGCCCGGTAGCTTCCTTTGGAAACACCATATATTTT.

This clonotype was picked up a small number of times. The chain is built from TRBV5-1 and TRBJ1-2; TRBD1 might be the D (6 bases). V was pared by 0 bases and J by 0 bases, with 9 bases between. Per germline, CDR1 SGHRS and CDR2 YFSETQ. The CDR3 consists of 15 residues. Here the CDR3 DNA reads TGCGCCAGCAGCTTGGGGGACACAGCTAACTATGGCTACACCTTC. This translates into CASSLGDTANYGYTF.

This clonotype was seen a handful of times. The chain employs TRBV3-1 and TRBJ2-1; tentatively, D is TRBD1 or TRBD2 (5 bases each). The V end lost 4 bases, the J end lost 2 bases, and 15 bases lay between the germline ends. This CDR3 is 16 amino acids long. Germline lookup yields CDR1 LGHDT and CDR2 YNNKEL (reference sequence). CDR3 DNA: TGTGCCAGCAGCCCAAACACCGGGACCACCTACAATGAGCAGTTCTTC. The encoded protein is CASSPNTGTTYNEQFF.

This chain uses TRBV7-9 with TRBJ2-2; 7 positions agree with TRBD2. Germline CDR1 and CDR2: SEHNR and FQNEAQ (reference sequence). This CDR3 is built from 14 residues. Trimming at V came to 6 bases and at J to 1 base, leaving 2 bases not matched to a gene. CDR3 protein: CASSRTRNTGELFF. Written as DNA, the CDR3 is TGTGCCAGCAGTCGGACTAGGAACACCGGGGAGCTGTTTTTT.

This clonotype has only a few counts. This chain joins TRBV7-3 and TRBJ2-3, with D tentatively TRBD2 (6 bases). Germline CDR1 is SGHTA and CDR2 is FQGTGA. The CDR3 is made up of 14 amino acids. The V gene lost 5 bases and the J gene lost 10 bases, with 19 bases spanning the gap. The CDR3 protein is CASSRLGVLSPQYF. CDR3 nucleotide sequence: TGTGCCAGCAGCAGACTAGGGGTTCTTTCGCCGCAGTATTTT.

This clonotype was counted many times. The chain employs TRBV12-3 or TRBV12-4 and TRBJ2-3; TRBD2 aligns across 8 bases. CDR3 length: 14 residues. After removal of 3 bases from V and 6 bases from J, the junction contained 5 bases not matched to a gene. DNA for the CDR3: TGTGCCAGCAGTTTGCCTAGCGGGTCGGATACGCAGTATTTT. Amino acid sequence: CASSLPSGSDTQYF.

This clonotype was seen repeatedly, ten times or more. The rearrangement uses TRBV12-3 or TRBV12-4 and TRBJ2-2; D might be TRBD1 (5 bases). CDR3 length: 17 residues. The germline V and J ends were trimmed by 7 bases and 0 bases, with 18 bases remaining between them. The CDR3: CASNSDFDRANTGELFF. The CDR3 nucleotides read TGTGCCAGCAACTCTGACTTTGACAGAGCGAACACCGGGGAGCTGTTTTTT.

The table lists this clonotype with many counts. V is TRBV20-1 and J is TRBJ2-7; D gene unclear. The CDR3 length is 14 residues. V gave up 0 bases and J gave up 2 bases, with 11 bases separating them. The germline gives CDR1 DFQATT, CDR2 SNEGSKA (reference sequence). CDR3 residues: CSARDLARAYEQYF. CDR3 sequence (DNA): TGCAGTGCTAGAGATCTCGCCAGAGCCTACGAGCAGTACTTC.

The chain carries TRBV20-1 and TRBJ2-7, with TRBD1 matching 10 bases. The CDR3 runs to 13 residues. CDR1 is DFQATT and CDR2 is SNEGSKA in the germline V gene (reference sequence). Losses at the gene ends were 3 bases for V and 4 bases for J; bases not matched to a gene: 3. The CDR3 coding sequence is TGCAGTGCTAGTGGGGACAGGGGTTACGAGCAGTACTTC. Amino acids: CSASGDRGYEQYF.

This clonotype has just a few counts. V is TRBV2 and J is TRBJ2-3; D gene unclear. Trimming took 11 bases from V and 4 from J, leaving 10 bases between them. The CDR3 spans 11 residues. CDR1 SNHLY and CDR2 FYNNEI come from the germline V gene. The CDR3 spells CALPTSDTQYF. DNA of the CDR3: TGTGCCCTCCCAACGTCAGATACGCAGTATTTT.

This clonotype has a handful of counts. The V call is TRBV11-2, the J call TRBJ1-1; the D gene is possibly TRBD1 (5 bases). Germline V gene data show CDR1 as SGHAT and CDR2 as FQNNGV. The CDR3 runs 14 residues. V lost 4 bases, J lost 4 bases, and 13 bases lay in between. The CDR3, as DNA: TGTGCCAGCAGCTCGATGCCGGGGGTCACTGAAGCTTTCTTT. This codes for CASSSMPGVTEAFF. Full variable domain (rest looked up from reference TRBV11-2 and TRBJ1-1): EAGVAQSPRYKIIEKRQSVAFWCNPISGHATLYWYQQILGQGPKLLIQFQNNGVVDDSQLPKDRFSAERLKGVDSTLKIQPAKLEDSAVYLCASSSMPGVTEAFFGQGTRLTVV.

The sample holds many counts of this clonotype. The CDR3 region has the DNA TGTGCCAGCAAGGCTCAAGAGACCCAGTACTTC. Translation: CASKAQETQYF. V and J are TRBV2 and TRBJ2-5, with D unclear. Per germline, CDR1 SNHLY and CDR2 FYNNEI. CDR3 length equals 11 residues. V was trimmed by 7 bases and J by 2 bases, leaving 5 bases between them. Full variable domain (outside the CDR3, taken from reference TRBV2 and TRBJ2-5): EPEVTQTPSHQVTQMGQEVILRCVPISNHLYFYWYRQILGQKVEFLVSFYNNEISEKSEIFDDQFSVERPDGSNFTLKIRSTKLEDSAMYFCASKAQETQYFGPGTRLLVL.

This clonotype has more than one count but fewer than ten. V and J are TRBV3-1 and TRBJ2-7, with D possibly being TRBD2 (5 bases). CDR1 LGHDT and CDR2 YNNKEL come from the germline V gene (reference sequence). The V gene lost 2 bases and the J gene lost 3 bases, with 11 bases spanning the gap. There are 14 residues in the CDR3. The CDR3 region is CASSQLTRGYEQYF. CDR3 nucleotides: TGTGCCAGCAGCCAACTGACACGGGGCTACGAGCAGTACTTC.

The rearrangement joins TRBV20-1 to TRBJ1-1; weak D call: TRBD1 (5 bases). CDR3 size: 13 residues. Per the germline V gene, CDR1 is DFQATT and CDR2 is SNEGSKA (reference sequence). V was shortened by 3 bases and J by 6 bases, with 14 bases between the two germline ends. The CDR3 DNA reads TGCAGTGCTAGTAGGGGCCTAGGGGCTGAAGCTTTCTTT. It encodes CSASRGLGAEAFF.

The genes are TRBV20-1 and TRBJ2-7; 8 nucleotides align to TRBD1. The V and J ends lost 3 bases and 3 bases, in that order; junction bases with no gene match: 7. The CDR3 spans 14 residues. CDR1 DFQATT and CDR2 SNEGSKA come from the germline V gene (reference sequence). The CDR3 nucleotides read TGCAGTGCTAGCTGGCAGGGGGCGAACTACGAGCAGTACTTC. It codes for CSASWQGANYEQYF.

For the CDR3, the DNA is TGTGCCAGCACGATTAGCGGGACCTACGAGCAGTACTTC. This codes for CASTISGTYEQYF. V gene TRBV28 combines with J gene TRBJ2-7; 8 bases line up with TRBD2. This CDR3 is 13 amino acids long. CDR1 MDHEN and CDR2 SYDVKM come from the germline V gene. The J segment lost 2 bases and the V segment lost 7 bases, leaving 4 bases of the junction unmatched.

J is TRBJ2-7 and V is TRBV4-3; 9 bases match TRBD2. Germline trimming cut 3 bases from V and 0 bases from J; bases unmatched to any gene: 3. Germline V gene sequence: CDR1 LGHNA, CDR2 YSLEER. This CDR3 is 15 amino acids long. In nucleotides, the CDR3 is TGCGCCAGCAGCCACCTAGCGGGACTCTCCTACGAGCAGTACTTC. It translates to CASSHLAGLSYEQYF.

V and J are TRBV5-1 and TRBJ2-5; TRBD2 agrees at 9 bases. The CDR3 length is 14 residues. From germline, CDR1 is SGHRS and CDR2 YFSETQ. V gave up 6 bases and J gave up 5 bases; unmatched junction bases: 8. The CDR3 DNA sequence: TGCGCCAGCAAAGGCGGGGGGGTTTTGGAGACCCAGTACTTC. This gives the protein CASKGGGVLETQYF.

The genes are TRBV5-5 and TRBJ2-3; D perhaps matches TRBD2 (5 bases). The ends were cut back, 3 bases at V and 4 bases at J, with 15 bases in the middle. This CDR3 comprises 15 residues. Germline values: CDR1 SGHKS, CDR2 YYEKEE (reference sequence). DNA for the CDR3: TGTGCCAGCAGCTCAACACCGACTAACGCAGATACGCAGTATTTT. Translating gives CASSSTPTNADTQYF.

The chain uses TRBV7-2 and TRBJ2-1, with D possibly being TRBD1 (5 bases). The CDR3 is made up of 12 amino acids. Germline-derived CDR1 and CDR2 are SGHTA and FQGNSA. V was clipped by 5 bases and J by 14 bases, with 16 bases between them. The CDR3 DNA reads TGTGCCAGCAGCCCCCCCTTAGGGGTCGAGTTCTTC. Its translation is CASSPPLGVEFF.

This clonotype was detected a few times. The chain uses TRBV12-3 or TRBV12-4 and TRBJ1-1; the match to TRBD1 covers 9 bases. The trim removed 6 bases at V and 11 bases at J, leaving 10 bases unmatched. The CDR3 is made up of 13 amino acids. The CDR3 coding sequence is TGTGCCAGCAGCCGACAGGGGGGGTTCTGGGCTTTCTTT. Translating it yields CASSRQGGFWAFF.

This clonotype was detected a few times. This chain links TRBV11-2 with TRBJ2-7; no firm D call. The CDR3 totals 14 residues. Germline values: CDR1 SGHAT, CDR2 FQNNGV. The V and J ends lost 2 bases and 0 bases respectively, with 8 bases between them. The CDR3 DNA follows: TGTGCCAGCAGCTTAAAGGTCGGCTCCTACGAGCAGTACTTC. Protein sequence: CASSLKVGSYEQYF. The full variable domain, completed using reference TRBV11-2 and TRBJ2-7, is EAGVAQSPRYKIIEKRQSVAFWCNPISGHATLYWYQQILGQGPKLLIQFQNNGVVDDSQLPKDRFSAERLKGVDSTLKIQPAKLEDSAVYLCASSLKVGSYEQYFGPGTRLTVT.

Only a few counts were recorded for this clonotype. The V gene is TRBV7-2, the J gene TRBJ2-1; 12 nucleotides line up with TRBD2. CDR1 SGHTA and CDR2 FQGNSA come from the germline V gene. CDR3 size: 15 residues. After removal of 5 bases from V and 5 bases from J, the junction contained 4 bases not matched to a gene. The CDR3 loop is CASSKGLAGNNEQFF. The CDR3 DNA sequence: TGTGCCAGCAGCAAAGGACTAGCGGGAAACAATGAGCAGTTCTTC.

Points on this clonotype: At one boundary the junction diverges from the germline segment, which might be a read error. The chain recombines TRBV3-1 with TRBJ2-7; TRBD2 matches at 11 bases. The germline gives CDR1 LGHDT, CDR2 YNNKEL (reference sequence). This CDR3 region has 15 residues. The DNA of the CDR3 is TGTGCCAGCAGCCTTCTAGCGGGGGGATCCTACGGGCAGTACTTC. Translating it yields CASSLLAGGSYGQYF.

This clonotype showed up many times. This sequence joins TRBV18 and TRBJ2-1; 12 positions agree with TRBD2. The CDR3 is 14 amino acids. Trimming cost V 7 bases and J 4 bases; bases outside gene matches: 2. Germline lookup yields CDR1 KGHSH and CDR2 LQKENI. This chain's CDR3 is CASFTSGGYNEQFF. The CDR3 DNA sequence: TGTGCCAGCTTCACTAGCGGGGGGTACAATGAGCAGTTCTTC.

This clonotype was seen at least ten times. The chain couples TRBV9 to TRBJ1-1; 7 bases match TRBD1. This CDR3 is built from 14 residues. CDR1 is SGDLS and CDR2 is YYNGEE in the germline V gene. J lost 0 bases, V lost 7 bases, and 6 bases had no gene match. The CDR3 region has the DNA TGTGCCAGCGGTCGACAGGGCATGAACACTGAAGCTTTCTTT. The encoded protein is CASGRQGMNTEAFF.

In this sample, this clonotype turned up many times. V and J are TRBV12-3 or TRBV12-4 and TRBJ1-1; weak D call: TRBD1 (5 bases). The V end lost 5 bases, the J end lost 7 bases, and 8 bases lay between the germline ends. The length of the CDR3 is 11 residues. The DNA of the CDR3 is TGTGCCAGCAGTGGGGCCGTTGAAGCTTTCTTT. Protein: CASSGAVEAFF.

This clonotype was recorded at least ten times. The chain uses TRBV25-1 and TRBJ2-7, with D possibly TRBD2 on 6 matching bases. The CDR3 has 13 residues. The germline gives CDR1 MGHDK, CDR2 SYGVNS. V dropped 7 bases and J dropped 2 bases, with 12 bases sitting between them. The CDR3: CASTETGAYEQYF. Written as DNA, the CDR3 is TGTGCCAGCACCGAGACGGGGGCCTACGAGCAGTACTTC.